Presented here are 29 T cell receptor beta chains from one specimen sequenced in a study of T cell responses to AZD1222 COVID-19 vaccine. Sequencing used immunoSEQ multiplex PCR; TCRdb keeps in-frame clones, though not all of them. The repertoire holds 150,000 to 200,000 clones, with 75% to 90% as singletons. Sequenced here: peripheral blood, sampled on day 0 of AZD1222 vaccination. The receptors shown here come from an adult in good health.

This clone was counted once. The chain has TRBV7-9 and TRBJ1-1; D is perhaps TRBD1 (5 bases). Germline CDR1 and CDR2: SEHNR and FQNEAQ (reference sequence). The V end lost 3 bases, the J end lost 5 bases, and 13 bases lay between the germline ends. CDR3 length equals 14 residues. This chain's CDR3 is CASSFQGGETEAFF. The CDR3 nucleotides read TGTGCCAGCAGCTTCCAGGGCGGAGAGACTGAAGCTTTCTTT.

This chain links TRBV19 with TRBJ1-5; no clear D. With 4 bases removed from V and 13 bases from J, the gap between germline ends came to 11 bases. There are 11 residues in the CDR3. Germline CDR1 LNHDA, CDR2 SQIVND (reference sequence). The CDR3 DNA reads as TGTGCCAGTAGTACGTCCGTTAGGCAGCATTTT. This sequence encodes CASSTSVRQHF.

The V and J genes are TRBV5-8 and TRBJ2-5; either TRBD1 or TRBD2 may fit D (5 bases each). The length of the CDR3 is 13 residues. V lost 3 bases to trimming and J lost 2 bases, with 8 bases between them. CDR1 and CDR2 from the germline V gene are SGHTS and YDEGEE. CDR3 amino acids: CASSSGRQETQYF. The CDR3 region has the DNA TGTGCCAGCAGCTCGGGACGGCAAGAGACCCAGTACTTC.

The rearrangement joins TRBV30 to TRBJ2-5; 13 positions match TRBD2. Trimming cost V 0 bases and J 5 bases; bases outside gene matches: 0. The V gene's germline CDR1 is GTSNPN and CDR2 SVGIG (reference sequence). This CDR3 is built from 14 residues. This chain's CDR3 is CAWSVLAGGETQYF. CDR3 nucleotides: TGTGCCTGGAGTGTACTAGCGGGGGGGGAGACCCAGTACTTC.

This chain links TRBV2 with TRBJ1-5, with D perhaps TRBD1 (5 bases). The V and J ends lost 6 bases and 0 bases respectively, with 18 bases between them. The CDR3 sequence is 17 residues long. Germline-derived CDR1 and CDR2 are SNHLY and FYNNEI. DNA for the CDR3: TGTGCCAGCAGCCCGGGACGGAGGGTAGATAGCAATCAGCCCCAGCATTTT. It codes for CASSPGRRVDSNQPQHF.

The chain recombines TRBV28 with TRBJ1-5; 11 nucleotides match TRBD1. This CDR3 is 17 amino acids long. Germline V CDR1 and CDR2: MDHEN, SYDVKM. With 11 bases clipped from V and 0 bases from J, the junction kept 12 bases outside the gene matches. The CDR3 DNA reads TGTGCCTTGGCCGGACAGGGGGCACCCCTTAGCAATCAGCCCCAGCATTTT. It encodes CALAGQGAPLSNQPQHF.

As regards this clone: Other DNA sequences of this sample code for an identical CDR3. In DNA form, the CDR3 reads TGTGCCTGGAGTCTACAGGGTGCCTGGGGCTCACCCCTCCACTTT. Residues: CAWSLQGAWGSPLHF. The chain employs TRBV30 and TRBJ1-6; the D gene is possibly TRBD1 (6 bases). The germline gives CDR1 GTSNPN, CDR2 SVGIG (reference sequence). The V end was cut by 2 bases, the J end by 10 bases, with 18 bases between. The CDR3 runs to 15 residues.

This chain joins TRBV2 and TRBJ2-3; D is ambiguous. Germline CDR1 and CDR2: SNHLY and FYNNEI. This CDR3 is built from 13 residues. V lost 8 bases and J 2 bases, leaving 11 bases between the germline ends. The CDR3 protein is CASEVASTDTQYF. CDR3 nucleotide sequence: TGTGCCAGCGAGGTGGCTTCCACAGATACGCAGTATTTT.

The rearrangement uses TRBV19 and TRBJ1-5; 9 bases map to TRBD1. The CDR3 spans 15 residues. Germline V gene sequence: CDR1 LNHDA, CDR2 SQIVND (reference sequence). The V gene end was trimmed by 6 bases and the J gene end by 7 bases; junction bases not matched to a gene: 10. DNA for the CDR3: TGTGCCAGTAGAGCGGCCGGGACAGGGATACAGCCCCAGCATTTT. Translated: CASRAAGTGIQPQHF.

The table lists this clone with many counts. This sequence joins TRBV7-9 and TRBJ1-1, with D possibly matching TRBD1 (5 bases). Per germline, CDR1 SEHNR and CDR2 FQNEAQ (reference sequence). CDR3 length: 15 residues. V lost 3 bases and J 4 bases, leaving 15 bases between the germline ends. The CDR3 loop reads CASSFGEADSTEAFF. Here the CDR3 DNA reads TGTGCCAGCAGCTTTGGAGAAGCCGACAGCACTGAAGCTTTCTTT.

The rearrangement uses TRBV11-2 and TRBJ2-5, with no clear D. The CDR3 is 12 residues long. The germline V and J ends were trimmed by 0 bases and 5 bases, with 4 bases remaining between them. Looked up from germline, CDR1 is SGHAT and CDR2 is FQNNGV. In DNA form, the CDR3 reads TGTGCCAGCAGCTTAGATAGGGAGACCCAGTACTTC. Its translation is CASSLDRETQYF.

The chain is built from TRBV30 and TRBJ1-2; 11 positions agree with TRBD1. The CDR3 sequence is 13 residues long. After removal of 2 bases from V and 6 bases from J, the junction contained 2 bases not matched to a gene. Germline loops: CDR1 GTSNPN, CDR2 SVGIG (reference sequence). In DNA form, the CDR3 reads TGTGCCTGGAGTCAGGGACAGGGGGATGGCTACACCTTC. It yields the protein CAWSQGQGDGYTF.

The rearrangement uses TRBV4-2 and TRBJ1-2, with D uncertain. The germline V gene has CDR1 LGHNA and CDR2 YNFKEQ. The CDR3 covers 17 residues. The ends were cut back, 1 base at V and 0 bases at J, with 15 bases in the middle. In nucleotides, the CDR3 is TGTGCCAGCAGCCAAGGTCAAGGCGTAATGTCTAACTATGGCTACACCTTC. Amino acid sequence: CASSQGQGVMSNYGYTF.

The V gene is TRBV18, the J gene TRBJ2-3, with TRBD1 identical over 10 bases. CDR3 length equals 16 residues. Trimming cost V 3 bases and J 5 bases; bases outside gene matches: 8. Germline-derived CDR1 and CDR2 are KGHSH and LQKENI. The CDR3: CASSPPRTGGEDTQYF. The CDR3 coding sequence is TGTGCCAGCTCACCCCCGAGGACAGGGGGGGAAGATACGCAGTATTTT.

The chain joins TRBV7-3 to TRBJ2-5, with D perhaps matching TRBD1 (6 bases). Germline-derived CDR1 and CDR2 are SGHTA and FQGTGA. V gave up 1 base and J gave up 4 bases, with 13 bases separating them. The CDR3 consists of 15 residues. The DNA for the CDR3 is TGTGCCAGCAGCTTAATGGGGACACGGGGAGAGACCCAGTACTTC. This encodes CASSLMGTRGETQYF.

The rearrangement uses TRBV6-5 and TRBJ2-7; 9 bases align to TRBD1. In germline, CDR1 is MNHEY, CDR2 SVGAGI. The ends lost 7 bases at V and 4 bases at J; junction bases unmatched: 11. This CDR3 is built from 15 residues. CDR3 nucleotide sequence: TGTGCCAGCATGTGGGGGACAGGGTTTCGTTACGAGCAGTACTTC. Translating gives CASMWGTGFRYEQYF.

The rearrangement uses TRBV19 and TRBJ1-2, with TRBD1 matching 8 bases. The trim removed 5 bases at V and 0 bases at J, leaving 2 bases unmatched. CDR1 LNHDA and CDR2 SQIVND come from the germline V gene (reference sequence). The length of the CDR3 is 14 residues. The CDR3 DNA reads TGTGCCAGTAGTCGGACAGGGACTAACTATGGCTACACCTTC. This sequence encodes CASSRTGTNYGYTF. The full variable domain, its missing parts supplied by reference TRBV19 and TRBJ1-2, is DGGITQSPKYLFRKEGQNVTLSCEQNLNHDAMYWYRQDPGQGLRLIYYSQIVNDFQKGDIAEGYSVSREKKESFPLTVTSAQKNPTAFYLCASSRTGTNYGYTFGSGTRLTVV.

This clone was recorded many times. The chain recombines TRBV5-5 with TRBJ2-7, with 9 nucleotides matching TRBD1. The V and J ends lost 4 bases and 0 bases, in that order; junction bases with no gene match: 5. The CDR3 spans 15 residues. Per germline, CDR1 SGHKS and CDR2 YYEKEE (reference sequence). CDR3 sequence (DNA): TGTGCCAGCAGCGAAACAGGGGGCGGCTCCTACGAGCAGTACTTC. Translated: CASSETGGGSYEQYF. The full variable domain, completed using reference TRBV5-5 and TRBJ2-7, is DAGVTQSPTHLIKTRGQQVTLRCSPISGHKSVSWYQQVLGQGPQFIFQYYEKEERGRGNFPDRFSARQFPNYSSELNVNALLLGDSALYLCASSETGGGSYEQYFGPGTRLTVT.

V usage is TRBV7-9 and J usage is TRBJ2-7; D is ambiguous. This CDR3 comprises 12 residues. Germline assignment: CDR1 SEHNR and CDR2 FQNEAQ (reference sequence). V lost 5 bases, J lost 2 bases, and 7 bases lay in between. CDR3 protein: CASSDPTYEQYF. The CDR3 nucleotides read TGTGCCAGCAGCGACCCTACCTACGAGCAGTACTTC.

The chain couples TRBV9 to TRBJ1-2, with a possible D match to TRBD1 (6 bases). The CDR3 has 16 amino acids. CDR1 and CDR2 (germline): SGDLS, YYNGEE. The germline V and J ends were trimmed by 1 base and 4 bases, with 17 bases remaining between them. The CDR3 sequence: CASSVLGGPKAYGYTF. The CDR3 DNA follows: TGTGCCAGCAGCGTATTGGGGGGCCCAAAGGCCTATGGCTACACCTTC.

For the CDR3, the DNA is TGTGCCAGCAGTTTATTGTGGAGATTACAAGAGACCCAGTACTTC. It yields the protein CASSLLWRLQETQYF. V is TRBV28 and J is TRBJ2-5; D is uncertain. In germline, CDR1 is MDHEN, CDR2 SYDVKM. V lost 1 base and J 2 bases, leaving 11 bases between the germline ends. This CDR3 has 15 amino acids. Based on the CDR3 plus reference TRBV28 and TRBJ2-5, the full variable domain is DVKVTQSSRYLVKRTGEKVFLECVQDMDHENMFWYRQDPGLGLRLIYFSYDVKMKEKGDIPEGYSVSREKKERFSLILESASTNQTSMYLCASSLLWRLQETQYFGPGTRLLVL.

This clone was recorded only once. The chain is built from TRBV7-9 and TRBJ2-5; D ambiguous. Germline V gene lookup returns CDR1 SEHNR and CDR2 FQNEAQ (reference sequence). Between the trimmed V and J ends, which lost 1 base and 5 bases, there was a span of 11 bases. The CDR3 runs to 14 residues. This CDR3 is CASSLDESRETQYF. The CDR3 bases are TGTGCCAGCAGCTTAGATGAGTCGAGGGAGACCCAGTACTTC.

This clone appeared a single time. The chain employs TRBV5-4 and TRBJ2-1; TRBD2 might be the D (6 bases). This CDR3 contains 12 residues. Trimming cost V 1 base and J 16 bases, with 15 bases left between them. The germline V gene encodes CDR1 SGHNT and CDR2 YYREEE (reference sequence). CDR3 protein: CASSLSAGPRFF. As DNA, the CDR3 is TGTGCCAGCAGCTTGTCGGCGGGGCCCCGCTTCTTC.

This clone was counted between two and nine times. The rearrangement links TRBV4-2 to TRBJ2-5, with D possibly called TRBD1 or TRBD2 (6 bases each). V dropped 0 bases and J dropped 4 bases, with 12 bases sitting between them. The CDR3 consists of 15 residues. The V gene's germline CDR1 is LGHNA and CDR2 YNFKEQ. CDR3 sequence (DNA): TGTGCCAGCAGCCAAGATAAGGGGGGCCCAGAGACCCAGTACTTC. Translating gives CASSQDKGGPETQYF.

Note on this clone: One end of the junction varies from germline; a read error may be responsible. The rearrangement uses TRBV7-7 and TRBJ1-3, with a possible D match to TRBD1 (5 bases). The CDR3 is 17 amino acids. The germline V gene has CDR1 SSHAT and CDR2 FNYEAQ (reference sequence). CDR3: CASSLGAGTTSGNTIYF. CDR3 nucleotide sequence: TGTGCTAGCAGCTTAGGGGCAGGCACTACCTCTGGAAACACCATATATTTT.

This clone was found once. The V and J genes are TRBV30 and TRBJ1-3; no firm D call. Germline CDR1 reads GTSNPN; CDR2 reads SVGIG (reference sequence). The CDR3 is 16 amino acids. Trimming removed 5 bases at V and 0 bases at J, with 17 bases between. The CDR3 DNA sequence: TGTGCCTGGGGTACCTCCACAGCTTTCTCTGGAAACACCATATATTTT. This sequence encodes CAWGTSTAFSGNTIYF.

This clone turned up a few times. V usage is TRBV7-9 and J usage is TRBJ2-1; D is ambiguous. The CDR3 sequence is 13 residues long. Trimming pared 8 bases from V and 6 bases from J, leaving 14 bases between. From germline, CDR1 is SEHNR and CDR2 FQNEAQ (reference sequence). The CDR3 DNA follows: TGTGCCAGCCCCCCCTTGGCAGTCAATGAGCAGTTCTTC. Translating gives CASPPLAVNEQFF.

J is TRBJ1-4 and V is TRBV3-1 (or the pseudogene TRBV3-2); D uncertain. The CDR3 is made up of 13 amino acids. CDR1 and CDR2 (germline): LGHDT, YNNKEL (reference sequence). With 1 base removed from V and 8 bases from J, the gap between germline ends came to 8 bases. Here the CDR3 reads CASSQAFKEKLFF. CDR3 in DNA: TGTGCCAGCAGCCAAGCGTTCAAGGAAAAACTGTTTTTT.

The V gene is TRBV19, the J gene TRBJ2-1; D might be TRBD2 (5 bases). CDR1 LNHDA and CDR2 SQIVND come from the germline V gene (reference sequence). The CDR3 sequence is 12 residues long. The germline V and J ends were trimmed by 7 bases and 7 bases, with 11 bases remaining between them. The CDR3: CASNTRENEQFF. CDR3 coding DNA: TGTGCCAGTAACACTAGGGAGAATGAGCAGTTCTTC. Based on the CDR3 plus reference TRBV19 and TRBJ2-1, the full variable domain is DGGITQSPKYLFRKEGQNVTLSCEQNLNHDAMYWYRQDPGQGLRLIYYSQIVNDFQKGDIAEGYSVSREKKESFPLTVTSAQKNPTAFYLCASNTRENEQFFGPGTRLTVL.